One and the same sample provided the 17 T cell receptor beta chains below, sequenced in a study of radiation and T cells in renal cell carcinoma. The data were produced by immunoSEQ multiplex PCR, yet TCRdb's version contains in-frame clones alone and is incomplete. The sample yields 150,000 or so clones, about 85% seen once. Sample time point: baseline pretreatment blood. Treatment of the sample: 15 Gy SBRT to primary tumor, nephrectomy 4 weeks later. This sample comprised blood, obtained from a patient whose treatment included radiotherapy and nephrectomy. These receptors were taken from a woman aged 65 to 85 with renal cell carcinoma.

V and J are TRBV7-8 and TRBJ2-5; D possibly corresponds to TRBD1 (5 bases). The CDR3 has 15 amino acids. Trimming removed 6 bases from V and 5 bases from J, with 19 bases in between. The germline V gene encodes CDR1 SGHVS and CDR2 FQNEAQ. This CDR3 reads CASSSEPPTAETQYF. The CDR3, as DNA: TGTGCCAGCAGTTCGGAACCTCCGACAGCGGAGACCCAGTACTTC.

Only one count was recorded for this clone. CDR3 protein: CASSYPDETQYF. CDR3 sequence (DNA): TGTGCCAGCAGCTACCCCGATGAGACCCAGTACTTC. The V gene is TRBV4-2, the J gene TRBJ2-5; D remains ambiguous. The germline gives CDR1 LGHNA, CDR2 YNFKEQ. Trimming removed 5 bases at V and 5 bases at J, with 9 bases between. The CDR3 is made up of 12 amino acids.

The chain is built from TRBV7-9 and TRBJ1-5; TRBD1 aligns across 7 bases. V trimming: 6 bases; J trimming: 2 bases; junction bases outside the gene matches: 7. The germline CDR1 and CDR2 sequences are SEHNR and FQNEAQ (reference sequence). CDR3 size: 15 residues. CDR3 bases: TGTGCCAGCAGTCGACAGGGCCCCGGCAATCAGCCCCAGCATTTT. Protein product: CASSRQGPGNQPQHF.

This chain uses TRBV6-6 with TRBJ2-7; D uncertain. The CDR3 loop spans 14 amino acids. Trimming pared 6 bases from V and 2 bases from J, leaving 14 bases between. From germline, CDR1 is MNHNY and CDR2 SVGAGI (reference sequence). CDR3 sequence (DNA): TGTGCCAGCAGACCGCCCCAGGAACCCTACGAGCAGTACTTC. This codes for CASRPPQEPYEQYF.

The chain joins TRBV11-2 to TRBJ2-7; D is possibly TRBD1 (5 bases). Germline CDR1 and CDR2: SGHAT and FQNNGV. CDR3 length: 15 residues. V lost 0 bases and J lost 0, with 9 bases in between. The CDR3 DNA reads TGTGCCAGCAGCTTAGAAAACAGGTTCTCCTACGAGCAGTACTTC. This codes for CASSLENRFSYEQYF.

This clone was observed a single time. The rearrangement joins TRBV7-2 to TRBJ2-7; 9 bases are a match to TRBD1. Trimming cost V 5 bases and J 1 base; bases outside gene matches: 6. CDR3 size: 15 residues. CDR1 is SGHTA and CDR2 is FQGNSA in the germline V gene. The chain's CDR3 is CASSDGQGRSYEQYF. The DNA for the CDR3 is TGTGCCAGCAGCGACGGACAGGGGCGGTCCTACGAGCAGTACTTC.

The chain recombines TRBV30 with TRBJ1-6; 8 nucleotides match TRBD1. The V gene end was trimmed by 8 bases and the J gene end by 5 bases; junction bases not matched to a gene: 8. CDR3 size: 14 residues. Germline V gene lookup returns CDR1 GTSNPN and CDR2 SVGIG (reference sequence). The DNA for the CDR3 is TGTGCCACGGAAACAGGGGGGCATAATTCACCCCTCCACTTT. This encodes CATETGGHNSPLHF.

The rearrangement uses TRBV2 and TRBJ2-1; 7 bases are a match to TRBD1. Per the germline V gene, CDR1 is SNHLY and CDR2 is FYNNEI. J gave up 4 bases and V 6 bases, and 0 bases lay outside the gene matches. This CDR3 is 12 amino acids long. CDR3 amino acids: CASRGQYNEQFF. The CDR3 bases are TGTGCCAGCAGGGGACAGTACAATGAGCAGTTCTTC.

As DNA, the CDR3 is TGTGCCAGCAGTGAATCAGGGGGGCATGAGCAGTTCTTC. Protein product: CASSESGGHEQFF. V and J are TRBV6-1 and TRBJ2-1; D may be TRBD1 (7 bases). The CDR3 covers 13 residues. V was clipped by 2 bases and J by 8 bases, with 10 bases between them. Looked up from germline, CDR1 is MNHNS and CDR2 is SASEGT.

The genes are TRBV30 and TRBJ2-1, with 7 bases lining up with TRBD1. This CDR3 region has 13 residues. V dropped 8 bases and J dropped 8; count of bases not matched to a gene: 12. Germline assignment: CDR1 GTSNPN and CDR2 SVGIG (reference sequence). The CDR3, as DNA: TGTGCCCAAGCCGGACAGGTGGTTGATGAGCAGTTCTTC. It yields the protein CAQAGQVVDEQFF.

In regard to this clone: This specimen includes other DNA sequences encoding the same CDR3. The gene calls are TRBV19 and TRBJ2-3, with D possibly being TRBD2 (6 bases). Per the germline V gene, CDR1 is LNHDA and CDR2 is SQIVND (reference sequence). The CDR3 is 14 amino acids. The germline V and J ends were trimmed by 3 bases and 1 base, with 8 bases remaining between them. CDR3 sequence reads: CASSIGGGTDTQYF. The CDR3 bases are TGTGCCAGTAGTATTGGAGGGGGCACAGATACGCAGTATTTT. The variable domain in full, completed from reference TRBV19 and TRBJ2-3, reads DGGITQSPKYLFRKEGQNVTLSCEQNLNHDAMYWYRQDPGQGLRLIYYSQIVNDFQKGDIAEGYSVSREKKESFPLTVTSAQKNPTAFYLCASSIGGGTDTQYFGPGTRLTVL.

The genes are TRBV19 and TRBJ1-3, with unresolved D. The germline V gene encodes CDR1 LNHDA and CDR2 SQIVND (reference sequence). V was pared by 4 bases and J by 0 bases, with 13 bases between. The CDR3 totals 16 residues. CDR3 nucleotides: TGTGCCAGTAGTACGACGGTCCTCAGCTCTGGAAACACCATATATTTT. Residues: CASSTTVLSSGNTIYF.

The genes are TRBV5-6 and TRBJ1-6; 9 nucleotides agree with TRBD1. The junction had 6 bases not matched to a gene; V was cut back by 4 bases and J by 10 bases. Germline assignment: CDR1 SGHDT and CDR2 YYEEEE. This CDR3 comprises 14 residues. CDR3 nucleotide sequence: TGTGCCAGCAGCGTGGGACAGGGAATCTCACCCCTCCACTTT. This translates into CASSVGQGISPLHF.

The CDR3, as DNA: TGTGCCAGCAGTACCCCGGGGGGTCCGTACGAGCAGTACTTC. Protein sequence: CASSTPGGPYEQYF. The chain uses TRBV6-5 and TRBJ2-7; TRBD2 agrees at 7 bases. V shed 5 bases and J 4 bases; nucleotides not matched to a gene: 8. The CDR3 length is 14 residues. Germline loops: CDR1 MNHEY, CDR2 SVGAGI.

The CDR3 DNA is TGTGCCAGCAGCCCTAGAGGGGGTACTGAAGCTTTCTTT. Protein sequence: CASSPRGGTEAFF. This rearrangement joins TRBV16 to TRBJ1-1; the D gene is possibly TRBD1 (6 bases). This CDR3 region has 13 residues. Trimming pared 4 bases from V and 5 bases from J, leaving 11 bases between. Germline values: CDR1 KGHSY, CDR2 FQNENV.

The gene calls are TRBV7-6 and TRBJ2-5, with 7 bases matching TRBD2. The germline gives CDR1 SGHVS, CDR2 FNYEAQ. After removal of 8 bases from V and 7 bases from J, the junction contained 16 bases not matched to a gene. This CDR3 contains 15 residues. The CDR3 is CASVPSAGPSGTQYF. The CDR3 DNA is TGTGCCAGCGTCCCCTCAGCGGGGCCTAGTGGGACCCAGTACTTC.

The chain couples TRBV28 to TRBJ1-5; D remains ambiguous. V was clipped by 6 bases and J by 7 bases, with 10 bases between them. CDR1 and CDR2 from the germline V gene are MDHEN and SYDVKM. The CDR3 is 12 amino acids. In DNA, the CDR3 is TGTGCCAGCAGCCAACCGGCACAGCCCCAGCATTTT. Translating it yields CASSQPAQPQHF.